Here is one T cell receptor (beta chain) with its context. Its antigen target is currently unknown. No much larger clonotype is one base removed from it; base qualities were not supplied. Sequences MNHEY (CDR1) and SVGAGI (CDR2) are obtained from the germline V gene. V trim: 7 bases; J trim: 1 base; unmatched bases: 7. The CDR3 has 15 amino acids, counting the end cysteine and phenylalanine. Of all the DNA, just the CDR3 is kept, 45 bases in frame from base 1. These data are taken from a study of T cell responses to AZD1222 COVID-19 vaccine (dated by TCRdb to 2020 to 2023). A note on the overall study: Because spike-specific TCR depth and breadth did not differ between the two schedules, AZD1222 recipients who got a second dose at roughly 4 weeks were pooled with those who got a second dose at roughly 12 weeks. Trial participants were enrolled into age subgroups of 18-55, 56-69 and 70-plus years, which contained about 150, 27 and 61 TCR-sequenced participants, respectively. A total of 230 to 250 trial participants underwent TCR sequencing, of whom approximately 210 received two doses of AZD1222 and some 25 received two doses of the MenACWY control vaccine. The full study reports these points: Reportedly, almost half of the unique spike-specific TCRs recognized epitopes lying outside the regions that are mutated in the B.1.351 and B.1.1.7 variants. Participants were mostly white British, with more females than males. The authors suggested clonal diversity may have been underestimated. Vaccine-associated CD4 TCRs spanned the whole spike protein, with dominant responses in regions 160-218 and 743-854. After two AZD1222 doses, both the breadth and the depth of spike-specific TCRs were significantly higher than at day 0 and than in MenACWY recipients. In the small 56-69-year group, the increase in depth fell short of significance, most likely because of low power. Because no day 14 peak-response samples were available, repertoires were characterized only after the peak T cell response. Only five to seven AZD1222 recipients were SARS-CoV-2 seropositive at baseline, limiting conclusions about previously exposed vaccinees.

The CDR3 regions of human TCRbeta chains were analyzed by immunosequencing. The original methods were these. Repertoire TCRs were matched against a reference library of SARS-CoV-2-specific TCRs generated with the MIRA antigen-specificity platform. Breadth meant the fraction of unique TCRs that were SARS-CoV-2-associated, whereas depth meant the fraction of total T cells that were SARS-CoV-2-associated. Using the MIRA data, every spike-specific TCR was mapped to the spike region that the TCR reacted to and assigned to either a CD4 or a CD8 class. Log10-transformed breadth and depth values were compared by one-way ANOVA with Sidak's multiple comparisons tests. The immuneACCESS repertoire file appears here via TCRdb, limited to in-frame rearrangements. These files lack a portion of the clones; in checked studies, under half of the deficit traces to unresolved V genes, and the cause of the others is not known. The V and J calls and clone size were taken over from that table, and D and trimming were inferred from the DNA. The sample table records about 120,000 clones; approximately 90% of these occur just once. Clones ranked in the top ten supply 7% to 8.5% of the sample.

This specimen's time point label, interpreted: baseline before first vaccination. Vaccinee samples were obtained from the UK trials COV001 and COV002, which included a single-blind randomized controlled phase 2/3 trial of AZD1222 (ChAdOx1 nCoV-19) in healthy adults. For TCRbeta chain sequencing, PBMC samples were collected from trial participants at day 0 and at day 28 after the second dose. Here the chain combines TRBV6-5 and TRBJ1-1, and 9 junction bases match TRBD1. The clonotype was recovered from an adult in good health. The material was peripheral blood, obtained on day 0 of AZD1222 vaccination. The CDR3 has the sequence CASTDRGLANTEAFF. The nucleotide sequence reads as follows: TGTGCCAGCACAGACAGGGGGTTGGCGAACACTGAAGCTTTCTTT.